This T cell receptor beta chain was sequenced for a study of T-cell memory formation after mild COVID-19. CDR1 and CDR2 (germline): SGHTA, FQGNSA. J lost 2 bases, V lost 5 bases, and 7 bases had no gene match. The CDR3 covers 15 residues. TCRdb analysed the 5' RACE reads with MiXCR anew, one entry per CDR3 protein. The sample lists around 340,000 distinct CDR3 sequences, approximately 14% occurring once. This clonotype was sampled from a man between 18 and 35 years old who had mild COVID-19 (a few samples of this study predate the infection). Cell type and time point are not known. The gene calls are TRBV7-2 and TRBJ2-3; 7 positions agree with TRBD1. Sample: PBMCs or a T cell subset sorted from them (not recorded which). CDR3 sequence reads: CASSPDRADTDTQYF. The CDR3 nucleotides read TGTGCCAGCAGCCCCGACAGGGCCGACACAGATACGCAGTATTTT. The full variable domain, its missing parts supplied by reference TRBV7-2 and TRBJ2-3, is GAGVSQSPSNKVTEKGKDVELRCDPISGHTALYWYRQSLGQGLEFLIYFQGNSAPDKSGLPSDRFSAERTGGSVSTLTIQRTQQEDSAVYLCASSPDRADTDTQYFGPGTRLTVL.